This T cell receptor beta chain was sequenced for a study of T-cell reconstitution after alpha-beta-depleted transplantation in children. Study-level points and caveats: After one year, T-cell counts and TCRbeta diversity mostly came from new T cells. For some patients, TCRbeta diversity was high at day 60 because of recipient T cells and thymic progenitors that survived. Reported findings indicate that, about two months after transplant, alpha-beta T cells came from several hundred expanded clones, which were derived from non-depleted graft cells.

V was clipped by 4 bases and J by 6 bases; unmatched bases: 5. CDR3 length equals 13 residues. Germline CDR1 is SQVTM and CDR2 is ANQGSEA. For TCRbeta, the library was prepared with unique molecular identifiers. One entry per CDR3 protein, called by TCRdb with MiXCR from the PCR reads. The sample includes hundreds of thousands of distinct CDR3 sequences, approximately 11% of them seen just once. This clonotype was observed at least ten times. Its antigen is unidentified. This sequence originates from a child less than two years old with acute myeloid leukemia, due to receive a stem cell transplant. Specimen: PBMCs, collected before TCRalphabeta/CD19-depleted stem cell transplant. The chain employs TRBV29-1 and TRBJ1-2, with 10 bases fitting TRBD1. CDR3 loop: CSVAGQGYHGYTF. CDR3 DNA: TGCAGCGTTGCGGGACAGGGGTACCATGGCTACACCTTC. Combining the CDR3 with reference TRBV29-1 and TRBJ1-2 gives the whole variable domain SAVISQKPSRDICQRGTSLTIQCQVDSQVTMMFWYRQQPGQSLTLIATANQGSEATYESGFVIDKFPISRPNLTFSTLTVSNMSPEDSSIYLCSVAGQGYHGYTFGSGTRLTVV.